What follows are 10 T cell receptor beta chains derived from one specimen sequenced in a study of T cells in Graves' hyperthyroidism and ophthalmopathy. Amplification of TCR beta CDR3 regions was performed using RNA transcripts as template. The study used the HTBI primer set for a first-round RT-PCR of the TCR CDR3. TCRdb processed the multiplex PCR reads anew with MiXCR; each CDR3 protein has one entry. The repertoire holds 360,000 or so distinct CDR3 sequences, with 15% to 20% as singletons. Sequenced input: blood. The receptor set was obtained from a woman aged 40 to 50 with Graves' ophthalmopathy.

In its sample, this clonotype was seen many times. V is TRBV6-2 or TRBV6-3 and J is TRBJ2-7; no reliable D call. Trimming stripped 6 bases from V and 6 bases from J, with 18 bases between. Germline V gene sequence: CDR1 MNHEY, CDR2 SVGEGT. The CDR3 has 14 residues. The CDR3 nucleotides read TGTGCCAGCAGAGCCGGGTCTAAAGGCGGCGAGCAGTACTTC. This codes for CASRAGSKGGEQYF.

This clonotype was picked up many times. The chain joins TRBV11-1 to TRBJ1-2; D is unclear. The CDR3 has 14 amino acids. The germline V gene has CDR1 SGHAT and CDR2 FQDESV (reference sequence). With 2 bases removed from V and 4 bases from J, the gap between germline ends came to 11 bases. The chain's CDR3 is CASSLISDLYGYTF. CDR3 coding DNA: TGTGCCAGCAGCTTAATTTCAGACCTCTATGGCTACACCTTC.

This clonotype was observed many times. The chain joins TRBV20-1 to TRBJ2-7, with 8 bases that match TRBD1. Germline lookup yields CDR1 DFQATT and CDR2 SNEGSKA (reference sequence). CDR3 length: 13 residues. V lost 6 bases and J lost 6; bases outside the gene matches: 10. CDR3 nucleotides: TGCAGTGCCGGGACAGGACCCATTCGCGAGCAGTACTTC. It translates to CSAGTGPIREQYF.

To note about this clonotype: A much larger clone sits a single nucleotide away, making a read error possible. A read error is likely, as this CDR3 ends without the conserved phenylalanine or tryptophan. Because the CDR3's place on the DNA is in doubt, the DNA is left out and the CDR3 is given as listed by TCRdb. The chain employs TRBV27 and TRBJ2-5. The CDR3 is 14 residues long, counting both termini. The germline gives CDR1 MNHEY, CDR2 SMNVEV (reference sequence). The CDR3 sequence is CATAISGYQETPYS.

The sample holds many counts of this clonotype. The V call is TRBV6-1, the J call TRBJ1-2; TRBD1 agrees at 8 bases. The germline CDR1 and CDR2 sequences are MNHNS and SASEGT. The length of the CDR3 is 16 residues. V lost 3 bases and J lost 0; bases outside the gene matches: 6. This CDR3 reads CASSDILQGANYGYTF. CDR3 bases: TGTGCCAGCAGTGATATACTACAGGGGGCTAACTATGGCTACACCTTC.

There are many counts of this clonotype. The genes are TRBV5-6 and TRBJ1-1, with D perhaps TRBD1 (5 bases). The CDR3 runs 15 residues. Per germline, CDR1 SGHDT and CDR2 YYEEEE. V was shortened by 2 bases and J by 3 bases, with 14 bases between the two germline ends. The CDR3 nucleotides read TGTGCCAGCAGCTTCGGGTTGGTACAGGACACTGAAGCTTTCTTT. Translated, it gives CASSFGLVQDTEAFF.

The chain couples TRBV6-1 to TRBJ1-5; D possibly corresponds to TRBD1 (6 bases). This CDR3 contains 16 residues. The germline gives CDR1 MNHNS, CDR2 SASEGT. V was trimmed by 0 bases and J by 0 bases, leaving 9 bases between them. Written as DNA, the CDR3 is TGTGCCAGCAGTGAAGCGGGGGCTTATAGCAATCAGCCCCAGCATTTT. It encodes CASSEAGAYSNQPQHF.

The chain joins TRBV28 to TRBJ2-5; TRBD2 agrees at 8 bases. The CDR3 length is 15 residues. Germline CDR1 is MDHEN and CDR2 is SYDVKM. V trimming: 5 bases; J trimming: 5 bases; junction bases outside the gene matches: 10. The CDR3 is CASSTRGSGIETQYF. In DNA, the CDR3 is TGTGCCAGCAGTACCCGGGGTAGCGGGATCGAGACCCAGTACTTC. Together with reference TRBV28 and TRBJ2-5, the CDR3 gives the full variable domain: DVKVTQSSRYLVKRTGEKVFLECVQDMDHENMFWYRQDPGLGLRLIYFSYDVKMKEKGDIPEGYSVSREKKERFSLILESASTNQTSMYLCASSTRGSGIETQYFGPGTRLLVL.

The gene calls are TRBV30 and TRBJ2-3, with TRBD2 as a possible D gene (6 bases). Trimming removed 0 bases at V and 0 bases at J, with 7 bases between. This CDR3 has 14 residues. Germline values: CDR1 GTSNPN, CDR2 SVGIG (reference sequence). CDR3 protein: CAWSVSGSTDTQYF. The CDR3 region has the DNA TGTGCCTGGAGTGTTAGCGGAAGCACAGATACGCAGTATTTT.

This clonotype was counted many times. The chain employs TRBV6-2 or TRBV6-3 and TRBJ2-5; 13 nucleotides line up with TRBD2. CDR1 MNHEY and CDR2 SVGEGT come from the germline V gene. Trimming removed 8 bases from V and 2 bases from J; junction bases left unmatched: 11. This CDR3 has 17 residues. CDR3 sequence reads: CASSKTSGRFGQETQYF. DNA of the CDR3: TGTGCCAGCTCGAAGACTAGCGGGAGGTTCGGGCAAGAGACCCAGTACTTC.